Described below is a single T cell receptor (beta chain) sequence and its context. This sample was taken from a study of cytotoxic CD8 clonotypes in ibrutinib-treated CLL. Clones were read by immunoSEQ multiplex PCR, and TCRdb kept only the in-frame ones, dropping some. The data show 250,000 to 350,000 clones, more than 70% seen once. The CDR3 runs to 14 residues. Germline assignment: CDR1 SQVTM and CDR2 ANQGSEA. The V end lost 4 bases, the J end lost 3 bases, and 16 bases lay between the germline ends. The sequence was collected from a human donor with chronic lymphocytic leukemia. The chain couples TRBV29-1 to TRBJ2-7; a possible D gene is TRBD1 (6 bases). The sequencing used PBMCs, collected at disease progression, from a patient treated with ibrutinib. For the CDR3, the DNA is TGCAGCGTTGGGGGGCAGGGAATGAACTACGAGCAGTACTTC. This gives the protein CSVGGQGMNYEQYF.